This T cell receptor (beta chain) was obtained from a study of blood T cell repertoires in COVID-19. Study background: Samples representing acute and convalescent COVID-19 were sourced from the United States, Italy and Spain. From T cells, B-cell-depleted T cells, or PBMCs came the material, which was cDNA or gDNA.

Germline values: CDR1 SQVTM, CDR2 ANQGSEA. V lost 3 bases, J lost 4 bases, and 12 bases lay in between. The CDR3 spans 13 residues. Recruits, aged roughly 18 to 100 years, lived in about two dozen US areas. Each participant's cohort was designated according to participant-reported clinical history. Sequencing was performed with immunoSEQ multiplex PCR; in TCRdb, only in-frame clones are kept and a portion is missing. The sample contains a few hundred thousand clones, 90% of which appear only once. Sequenced sample: PBMCs or T cells enriched from blood (not recorded which). The chain combines TRBV29-1 with TRBJ2-5; unclear D gene. This clonotype was obtained from a man aged 18-30 years who had recovered from COVID-19. CDR3 nucleotide sequence: TGCAGCGTTGAGTCGCGATCGAGAGAGACCCAGTACTTC. This sequence encodes CSVESRSRETQYF.